This is a list of T cell receptor beta chains from one sample in a study of OX40 agonist ivuxolimab in advanced cancers. Profiling relied on immunoSEQ multiplex PCR, and the TCRdb table lists in-frame clones only, not all of them. The table lists tens of thousands of clones, 85% to 95% of them singletons. The material was CD4+ or CD8+ T cells sorted from blood, obtained in a trial of the OX40 agonist ivuxolimab. Source of these receptors: an adult with an advanced solid tumor such as melanoma, head and neck, liver or kidney cancer. Both conserved end residues are part of each CDR3. D genes are given only for firm matches. Some rows have no size entry. The others give once, few or many, or a class for an expanded clone.

J: TRBJ2-7; D: -; V: TRBV27; size: -; CDR3: CASRVGSSYEQYF; DNA: TGTGCCAGCAGGGTTGGGAGCTCCTACGAGCAGTACTTC
J: TRBJ2-1; D: -; V: TRBV5-1; size: -; CDR3: CASSLEGGPGAYNEQFF; DNA: TGCGCCAGCAGCTTGGAGGGCGGCCCCGGGGCCTACAATGAGCAGTTCTTC
J: TRBJ2-5; D: TRBD2; V: TRBV4-2; size: -; CDR3: CASSPRGQRERWEQYF; DNA: TGTGCCAGCAGCCCCCGGGGTCAGCGGGAGCGCTGGGAGCAGTACTTC
J: TRBJ2-3; D: -; V: TRBV11-2; size: -; CDR3: CASSPRAAGDTQYF; DNA: TGTGCCAGCAGCCCGCGGGCGGCCGGGGATACGCAGTATTTT
J: TRBJ2-3; D: TRBD2; V: TRBV4-1; size: -; CDR3: CASSQDALAGYTDTQYF; DNA: TGCGCCAGCAGCCAAGATGCACTAGCGGGATACACAGATACGCAGTATTTT
J: TRBJ1-3; D: -; V: TRBV7-9; size: -; CDR3: CASSFPRDLPSSGNTIYF; DNA: TGTGCCAGCAGCTTTCCCAGGGACCTTCCCAGCTCTGGAAACACCATATATTTT
J: TRBJ2-2; D: -; V: TRBV4-1; size: -; CDR3: CASSRPPTGNTGELFF; DNA: TGCGCCAGCAGCCGACCCCCGACAGGGAACACCGGGGAGCTGTTTTTT
J: TRBJ2-1; D: -; V: TRBV29-1; size: -; CDR3: CSVEFPGLPYNEQFF; DNA: TGCAGCGTTGAGTTCCCGGGACTCCCTTACAATGAGCAGTTCTTC
J: TRBJ2-2; D: TRBD1; V: TRBV18; size: -; CDR3: CASSPGTENTGELFF; DNA: TGTGCCAGCTCACCGGGGACAGAGAACACCGGGGAGCTGTTTTTT
J: TRBJ2-7; D: -; V: TRBV10-1; size: few; CDR3: CASSPATGKYEQYF; DNA: TGCGCCAGCAGTCCCGCCACAGGGAAGTACGAGCAGTACTTC
J: TRBJ2-1; D: TRBD2; V: TRBV27; size: -; CDR3: CASASGSYNEQFF; DNA: TGTGCCAGCGCTAGCGGCTCCTACAATGAGCAGTTCTTC
J: TRBJ2-1; D: TRBD2; V: TRBV9; size: -; CDR3: CASSVGLAGLYNEQFF; DNA: TGTGCCAGCAGCGTAGGCCTAGCGGGATTATACAATGAGCAGTTCTTC
J: TRBJ1-3; D: -; V: TRBV2; size: once; CDR3: CASSEYWAGNTIYF; DNA: TGTGCCAGCAGTGAATATTGGGCGGGAAACACCATATATTTT
J: TRBJ2-3; D: TRBD2; V: TRBV6-4; size: -; CDR3: CASSDRAGGGTDTQYF; DNA: TGTGCCAGCAGTGACCGGGCGGGAGGAGGCACAGATACGCAGTATTTT
J: TRBJ2-7; D: -; V: TRBV29-1; size: -; CDR3: CSVEGGMDYEQYF; DNA: TGCAGCGTTGAGGGTGGGATGGACTACGAGCAGTACTTC
J: TRBJ2-1; D: -; V: TRBV28; size: -; CDR3: CASSFRQGYNEQFF; DNA: TGTGCCAGCAGCTTCCGGCAGGGCTACAATGAGCAGTTCTTC
J: TRBJ2-7; D: TRBD1; V: TRBV4-3; size: -; CDR3: CASSQDFGTGGYEQYF; DNA: TGCGCCAGCAGCCAAGATTTTGGGACAGGCGGCTACGAGCAGTACTTC
J: TRBJ1-4; D: TRBD1; V: TRBV4-3; size: -; CDR3: CASRTGTGDFNEKLFF; DNA: TGCGCCAGCAGAACAGGGACAGGGGATTTTAATGAAAAACTGTTTTTT
J: TRBJ1-1; D: -; V: TRBV6-1; size: -; CDR3: CASSELMSIEAFF; DNA: TGTGCCAGCAGTGAACTCATGTCGATTGAAGCTTTCTTT
J: TRBJ2-7; D: TRBD2; V: TRBV4-1; size: -; CDR3: CASSQDTVAGVWERSYEQYF; DNA: TGCGCCAGCAGCCAAGATACAGTGGCGGGGGTATGGGAAAGGTCCTACGAGCAGTACTTC
J: TRBJ2-5; D: TRBD1; V: TRBV28; size: -; CDR3: CASSRDRGRRETQYF; DNA: TGTGCCAGCAGTCGGGACAGGGGTAGAAGAGAGACCCAGTACTTC
J: TRBJ2-2; D: TRBD2; V: TRBV12-5; size: -; CDR3: CASGPPLAGAGTGELFF; DNA: TGTGCTAGTGGGCCCCCCCTAGCGGGAGCGGGCACCGGGGAGCTGTTTTTT
J: TRBJ1-2; D: TRBD1; V: TRBV5-6; size: -; CDR3: CASSLYRDRGQYDTF; DNA: TGTGCCAGCAGCTTATACCGGGACAGGGGGCAGTACGACACCTTC
J: TRBJ2-1; D: TRBD2; V: TRBV4-2; size: -; CDR3: CASSQEAREGHNEQFF; DNA: TGTGCCAGCAGCCAAGAAGCCCGGGAGGGCCATAATGAGCAGTTCTTC
J: TRBJ2-1; D: TRBD2; V: TRBV27; size: once; CDR3: CASSYGTSGSNEQFF; DNA: TGTGCCAGCAGTTACGGGACTAGCGGGAGCAATGAGCAGTTCTTC
J: TRBJ2-7; D: -; V: TRBV5-5; size: -; CDR3: CASSPAYEQYF; DNA: TGTGCCAGCAGCCCCGCCTACGAGCAGTACTTC
J: TRBJ2-5; D: -; V: TRBV7-9; size: -; CDR3: CASSPRLEWGQETQYF; DNA: TGTGCCAGCAGCCCGAGACTAGAATGGGGCCAAGAGACCCAGTACTTC
J: TRBJ2-7; D: -; V: TRBV7-6; size: -; CDR3: CASSLTGSSSYEQYF; DNA: TGTGCCAGCAGCTTAACGGGGAGCAGCTCCTACGAGCAGTACTTC
J: TRBJ2-2; D: -; V: TRBV7-9; size: -; CDR3: CASSSDSQSYTGELFF; DNA: TGTGCCAGCAGTTCCGACAGTCAGAGCTACACCGGGGAGCTGTTTTTT
J: TRBJ2-3; D: TRBD2; V: TRBV2; size: -; CDR3: CASSPGTSGKDTQYF; DNA: TGTGCCAGCAGTCCCGGGACTAGCGGGAAAGATACGCAGTATTTT
J: TRBJ2-1; D: -; V: TRBV6-5; size: -; CDR3: CASSPGTYNEQFF; DNA: TGTGCCAGCTCACCGGGGACCTACAATGAGCAGTTCTTC
J: TRBJ2-7; D: -; V: TRBV10-2; size: -; CDR3: CASSRISREDEQYF; DNA: TGCGCCAGCAGTCGAATTAGCAGGGAGGACGAGCAGTACTTC
J: TRBJ1-2; D: -; V: TRBV29-1; size: -; CDR3: CSVTIWHGGDKGYGYTF; DNA: TGCAGCGTTACCATCTGGCACGGGGGAGACAAAGGGTATGGCTACACCTTC
J: TRBJ2-2; D: -; V: TRBV19; size: -; CDR3: CASSNSGETYTGELFF; DNA: TGTGCCAGTAGTAATAGCGGAGAAACCTACACCGGGGAGCTGTTTTTT
J: TRBJ2-7; D: -; V: TRBV19; size: -; CDR3: CASSRGRNNYEQYF; DNA: TGTGCCAGTAGTAGAGGACGGAACAACTACGAGCAGTACTTC
J: TRBJ1-2; D: -; V: TRBV27; size: -; CDR3: CASSLFADTQNGYTF; DNA: TGTGCCAGCAGTTTATTTGCGGACACTCAAAATGGCTACACCTTC
J: TRBJ2-7; D: -; V: TRBV28; size: -; CDR3: CASSWQNVYEQYF; DNA: TGTGCCAGCAGTTGGCAAAACGTCTACGAGCAGTACTTC
J: TRBJ2-5; D: -; V: TRBV27; size: -; CDR3: CASSSQGQETQYF; DNA: TGTGCCAGCAGTTCCCAGGGCCAAGAGACCCAGTACTTC
J: TRBJ1-4; D: -; V: TRBV5-1; size: once; CDR3: CASSLNDEKLFF; DNA: TGCGCCAGCAGCTTGAACGATGAAAAACTGTTTTTT
J: TRBJ1-5; D: TRBD1; V: TRBV27; size: -; CDR3: CASGRQGNNQPQHF; DNA: TGTGCCAGCGGTAGACAGGGGAACAATCAGCCCCAGCATTTT